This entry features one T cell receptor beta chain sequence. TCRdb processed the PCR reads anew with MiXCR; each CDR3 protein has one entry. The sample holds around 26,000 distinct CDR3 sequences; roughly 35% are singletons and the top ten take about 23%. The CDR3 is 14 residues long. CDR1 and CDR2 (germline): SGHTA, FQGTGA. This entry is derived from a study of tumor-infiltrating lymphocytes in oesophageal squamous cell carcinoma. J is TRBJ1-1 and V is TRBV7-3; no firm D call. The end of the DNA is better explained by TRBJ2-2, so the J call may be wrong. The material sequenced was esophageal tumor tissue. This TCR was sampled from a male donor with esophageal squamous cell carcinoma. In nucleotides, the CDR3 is TGTGCCAGCAGCTTATTTCCACCAACCGGGGAGCTGTTTTTT. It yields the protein CASSLFPPTGELFF.